Reported below is one T cell receptor (beta chain). The sample comes from a study of T cell changes during pregnancy in multiple sclerosis. Profiled with immunoSEQ multiplex PCR; TCRdb holds only in-frame clones, not every one. The sample records some 40,000 clones, 92% being singletons. The CDR3 is 16 amino acids. Germline values: CDR1 SEHNR, CDR2 FQNEAQ (reference sequence). Trimming pared 1 base from V and 6 bases from J, leaving 16 bases between. The V call is TRBV7-9, the J call TRBJ2-1; a possible D gene is TRBD2 (6 bases). The sequence was collected from a female donor with multiple sclerosis, enrolled in a pregnancy study. The sequencing here drew on CD8+ T cells from peripheral blood mononuclear cells, taken before pregnancy. The DNA for the CDR3 is TGTGCCAGCAGCTTAGGCGGGCGGGAAGAGGTCAATGAGCAGTTCTTC. Its translation: CASSLGGREEVNEQFF. Filled out from reference TRBV7-9 and TRBJ2-1, the complete variable domain reads DTGVSQNPRHKITKRGQNVTFRCDPISEHNRLYWYRQTLGQGPEFLTYFQNEAQLEKSRLLSDRFSAERPKGSFSTLEIQRTEQGDSAMYLCASSLGGREEVNEQFFGPGTRLTVL.